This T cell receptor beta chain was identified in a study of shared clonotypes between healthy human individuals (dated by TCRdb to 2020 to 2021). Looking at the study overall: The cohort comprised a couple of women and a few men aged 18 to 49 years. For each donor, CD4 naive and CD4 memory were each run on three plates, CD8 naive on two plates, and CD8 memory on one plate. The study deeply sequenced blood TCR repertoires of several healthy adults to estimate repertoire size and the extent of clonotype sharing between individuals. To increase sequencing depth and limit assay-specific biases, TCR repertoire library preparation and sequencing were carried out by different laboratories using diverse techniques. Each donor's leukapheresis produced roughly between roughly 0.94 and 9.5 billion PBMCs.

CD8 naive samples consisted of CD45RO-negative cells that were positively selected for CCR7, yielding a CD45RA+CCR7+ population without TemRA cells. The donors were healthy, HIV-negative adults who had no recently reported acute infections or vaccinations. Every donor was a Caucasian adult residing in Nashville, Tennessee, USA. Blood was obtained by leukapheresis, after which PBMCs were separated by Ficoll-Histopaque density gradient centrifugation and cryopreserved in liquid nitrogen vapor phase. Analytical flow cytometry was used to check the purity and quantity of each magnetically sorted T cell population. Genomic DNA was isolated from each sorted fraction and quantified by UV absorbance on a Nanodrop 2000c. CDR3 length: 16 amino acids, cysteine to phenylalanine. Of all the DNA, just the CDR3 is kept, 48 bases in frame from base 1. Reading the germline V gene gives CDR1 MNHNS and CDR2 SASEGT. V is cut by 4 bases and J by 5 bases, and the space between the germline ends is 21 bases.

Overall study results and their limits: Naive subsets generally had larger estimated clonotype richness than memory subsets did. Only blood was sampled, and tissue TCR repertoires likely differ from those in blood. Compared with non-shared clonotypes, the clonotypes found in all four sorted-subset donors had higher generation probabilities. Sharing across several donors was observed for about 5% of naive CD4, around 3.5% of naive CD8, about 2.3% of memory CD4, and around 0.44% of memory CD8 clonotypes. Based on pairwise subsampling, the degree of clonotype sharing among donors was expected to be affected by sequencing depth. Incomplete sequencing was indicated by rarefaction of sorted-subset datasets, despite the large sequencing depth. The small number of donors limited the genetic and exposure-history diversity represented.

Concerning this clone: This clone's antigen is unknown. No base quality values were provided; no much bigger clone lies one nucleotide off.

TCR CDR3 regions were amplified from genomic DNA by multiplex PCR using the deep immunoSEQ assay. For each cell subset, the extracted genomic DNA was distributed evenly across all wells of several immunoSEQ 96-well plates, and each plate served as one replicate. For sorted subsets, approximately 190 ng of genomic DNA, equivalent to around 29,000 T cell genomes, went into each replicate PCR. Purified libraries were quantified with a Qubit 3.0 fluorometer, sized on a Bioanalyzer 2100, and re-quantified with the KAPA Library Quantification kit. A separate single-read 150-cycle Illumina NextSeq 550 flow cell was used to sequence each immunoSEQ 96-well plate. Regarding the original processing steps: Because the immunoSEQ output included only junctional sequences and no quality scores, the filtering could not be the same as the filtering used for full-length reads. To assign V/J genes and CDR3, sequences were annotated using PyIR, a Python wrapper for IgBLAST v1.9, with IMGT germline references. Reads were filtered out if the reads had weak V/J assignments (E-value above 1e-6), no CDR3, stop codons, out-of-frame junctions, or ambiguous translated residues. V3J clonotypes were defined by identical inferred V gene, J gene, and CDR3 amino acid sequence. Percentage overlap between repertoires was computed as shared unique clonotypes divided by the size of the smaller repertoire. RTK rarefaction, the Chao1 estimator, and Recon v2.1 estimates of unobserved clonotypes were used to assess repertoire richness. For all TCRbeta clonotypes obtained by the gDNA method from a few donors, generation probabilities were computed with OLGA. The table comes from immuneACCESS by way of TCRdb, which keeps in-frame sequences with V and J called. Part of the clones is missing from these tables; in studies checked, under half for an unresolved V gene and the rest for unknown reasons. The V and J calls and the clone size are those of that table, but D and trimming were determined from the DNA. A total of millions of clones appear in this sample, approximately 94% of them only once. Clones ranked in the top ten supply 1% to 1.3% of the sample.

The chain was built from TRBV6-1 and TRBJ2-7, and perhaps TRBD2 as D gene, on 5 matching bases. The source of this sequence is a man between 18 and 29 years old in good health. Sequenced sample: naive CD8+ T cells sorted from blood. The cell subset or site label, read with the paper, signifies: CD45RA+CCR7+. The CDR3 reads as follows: CASSGSGVLVFHEQYF. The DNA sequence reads TGTGCCAGCAGTGGATCCGGGGTACTAGTCTTCCACGAGCAGTACTTC.